This section outlines one T cell receptor beta chain sequence together with its context. This entry belongs to a study of identical twins. The donor group consisted entirely of healthy Caucasians. From the 5' RACE reads, TCRdb called clonotypes with MiXCR, one entry per CDR3 protein. The table includes 650,000 to 750,000 distinct CDR3 sequences, 21% detected once. Germline lookup yields CDR1 SGHDN and CDR2 FVKESK. The V segment lost 1 base and the J segment 5 bases; nucleotides outside the gene matches: 13. The CDR3 runs 18 residues. These data were also filed under a second study, of T cells expressing NK-cell markers. That source adds: Sorted CD3+CD56+NKG2C+, CD3+CD56+NKG2C- and CD3+CD56-NKG2C+ T cells provided the TCR beta repertoires. One observes that, in a handful of donors, these clonotypes were also the leading ones within the CD3+CD56-NKG2C+ fraction. HCMV specificity of expanded NKG2C+ T cell clones remained unclear.

The sample consisted of PBMCs. The clonotype comes from a woman aged 18-29 years in good health. The V gene is TRBV14, the J gene TRBJ1-2; 10 bases align to TRBD1. CDR3 nucleotide sequence: TGTGCCAGCAGCCAAGTAATGAACGTCCGGGACAGGGGTTATGGCTACACCTTC. It is translated as CASSQVMNVRDRGYGYTF.